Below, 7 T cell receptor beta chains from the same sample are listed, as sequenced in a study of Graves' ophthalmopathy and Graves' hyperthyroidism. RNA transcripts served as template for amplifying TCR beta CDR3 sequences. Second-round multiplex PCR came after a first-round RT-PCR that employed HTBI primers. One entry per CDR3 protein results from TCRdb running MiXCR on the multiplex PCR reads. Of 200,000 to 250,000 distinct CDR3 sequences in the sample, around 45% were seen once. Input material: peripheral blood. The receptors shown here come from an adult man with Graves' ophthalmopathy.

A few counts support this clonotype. CDR3 DNA sequence: TGCAGCGTTGAAGCGGGGGGACAATCCTACGAGCAGTACTTC. It codes for CSVEAGGQSYEQYF. This chain connects TRBV29-1 to TRBJ2-7; D perhaps matches TRBD2 (7 bases). The CDR3 has 14 residues. Between the trimmed V and J ends, which lost 1 base and 1 base, there was a span of 11 bases. CDR1 and CDR2 from the germline V gene are SQVTM and ANQGSEA.

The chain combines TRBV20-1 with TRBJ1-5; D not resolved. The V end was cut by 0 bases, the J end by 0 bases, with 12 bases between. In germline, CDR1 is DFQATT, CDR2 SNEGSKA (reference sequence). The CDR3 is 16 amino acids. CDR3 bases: TGCAGTGCTAGAGATGGGCAAGAAACTAGCAATCAGCCCCAGCATTTT. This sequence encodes CSARDGQETSNQPQHF.

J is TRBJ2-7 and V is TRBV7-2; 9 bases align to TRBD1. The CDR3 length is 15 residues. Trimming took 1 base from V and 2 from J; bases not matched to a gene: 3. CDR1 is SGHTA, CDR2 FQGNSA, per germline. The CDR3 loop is CASSLGDRATYEQYF. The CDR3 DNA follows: TGTGCCAGCAGCTTAGGGGACAGGGCTACCTACGAGCAGTACTTC. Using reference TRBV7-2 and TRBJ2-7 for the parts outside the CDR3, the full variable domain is GAGVSQSPSNKVTEKGKDVELRCDPISGHTALYWYRQSLGQGLEFLIYFQGNSAPDKSGLPSDRFSAERTGGSVSTLTIQRTQQEDSAVYLCASSLGDRATYEQYFGPGTRLTVT.

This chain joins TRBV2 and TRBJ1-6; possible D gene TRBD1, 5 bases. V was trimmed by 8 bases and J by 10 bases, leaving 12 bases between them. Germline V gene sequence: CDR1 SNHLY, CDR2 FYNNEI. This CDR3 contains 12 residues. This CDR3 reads CASSTRDSPLHF. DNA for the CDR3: TGTGCCAGCTCCACCAGGGACTCACCCCTCCACTTT.

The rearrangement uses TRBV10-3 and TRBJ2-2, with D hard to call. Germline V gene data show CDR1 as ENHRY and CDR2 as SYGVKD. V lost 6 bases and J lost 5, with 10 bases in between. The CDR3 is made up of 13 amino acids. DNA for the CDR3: TGTGCCATCAGGTCGACTCTAACCGGGGAGCTGTTTTTT. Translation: CAIRSTLTGELFF.

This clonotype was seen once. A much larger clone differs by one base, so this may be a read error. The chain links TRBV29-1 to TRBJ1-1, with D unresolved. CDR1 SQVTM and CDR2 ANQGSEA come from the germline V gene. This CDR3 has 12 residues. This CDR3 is CCVGQMNTEAFF. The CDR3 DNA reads TGCTGCGTTGGCCAGATGAACACTGAAGCTTTCTTT. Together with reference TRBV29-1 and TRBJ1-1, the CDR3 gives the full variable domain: SAVISQKPSRDICQRGTSLTIQCQVDSQVTMMFWYRQQPGQSLTLIATANQGSEATYESGFVIDKFPISRPNLTFSTLTVSNMSPEDSSIYLCCVGQMNTEAFFGQGTRLTVV.

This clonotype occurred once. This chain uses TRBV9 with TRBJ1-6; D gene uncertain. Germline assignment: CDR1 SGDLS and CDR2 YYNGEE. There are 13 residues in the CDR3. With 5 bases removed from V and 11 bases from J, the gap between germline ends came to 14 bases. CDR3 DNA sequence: TGTGCCAGCAGTTTCCAACATGTCCCACCCCTCCACTTT. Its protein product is CASSFQHVPPLHF.